This TCR beta chain comes out of a study of OX40 agonist ivuxolimab in advanced cancers. The wider study: Patients were dosed intravenously with ivuxolimab at 0.01 to 10 mg/kg every 2 weeks. Dose-escalation subjects each had hepatocellular carcinoma, melanoma, renal cell or head and neck cancer. Points from the study as a whole: Relative to CD4+ cells, CD8+ T cells on average had more expanded clones.

Clones were sequenced by immunoSEQ multiplex PCR, and TCRdb holds only the in-frame ones, with some missing. The sample comprises 76,000 or so clones, around 85% of which are singletons, and roughly 0.66% rests with the top ten. As regards this clone: Its specificity is not known.

V gave up 3 bases and J gave up 4 bases, with 12 bases separating them. This CDR3 has 14 residues. CDR1 MNHNY and CDR2 SVGAGI come from the germline V gene (reference sequence). This TCR came from an adult with an advanced solid tumor such as melanoma, head and neck, liver or kidney cancer. The chain is built from TRBV6-6 and TRBJ1-2, with D hard to call. This specimen was CD4+ or CD8+ T cells sorted from blood, taken in a trial of the OX40 agonist ivuxolimab. CDR3 in amino acids: CASSYRAPGYGYTF. In nucleotides, the CDR3 is TGTGCCAGCAGTTATAGGGCCCCGGGCTATGGCTACACCTTC.